These T cell receptor beta chains were read from a single sample in a study of T cell responses to AZD1222 COVID-19 vaccine. Sequencing was performed with immunoSEQ multiplex PCR; in TCRdb, only in-frame clones are kept and a portion is missing. The data show roughly 70,000 clones, 85% seen once. This sample comprised peripheral blood, obtained on day 0 of AZD1222 vaccination. The source is an adult in good health. The CDR3 runs from the conserved cysteine through the conserved F or W. Fields, in order: D gene, clone size, J gene, V gene, CDR3 DNA, CDR3 protein. The D gene is left open where the match is weak. Some rows mark clone size as missing; the rest say once, few, many or name a class of expanded clone.

NA few TRBJ1-1 TRBV9 TGTGCCAGCAGCGTCAGCGACATGAACACTGAAGCTTTCTTT CASSVSDMNTEAFF
NA NA TRBJ1-5 TRBV27 TGTGCCAGCAGTTTATATCGCCCTTTACTAAATCAGCCCCAGCATTTT CASSLYRPLLNQPQHF
NA few TRBJ1-4 TRBV3-1/TRBV3-2 TGTGCCAGCAGGAGGGATCAGAAACTGTTTTTT CASRRDQKLFF
TRBD1 once TRBJ1-6 TRBV7-9 TGTGCCAGCAGCGTCCCGGGACAGGGGCCCATGGGAAATTCACCCCTCCACTTT CASSVPGQGPMGNSPLHF
TRBD2 NA TRBJ2-5 TRBV29-1 TGCAGCGCTATTCCGGGACTAGTTCGTACAGAGACCCAGTACTTC CSAIPGLVRTETQYF
TRBD1 few TRBJ1-1 TRBV11-3 TGTGCCAGCAGCTACGGACAGGCATCCCACTTT CASSYGQASHF
NA few TRBJ2-7 TRBV7-2 TGTGCCAGCAGCTTACAGGTCTCCTACGAGCAGTACTTC CASSLQVSYEQYF
NA NA TRBJ2-7 TRBV5-1 TGCGCCAGCAGCTTGCAATCGGCCAGAGGGGGCGAGCAGTACTTC CASSLQSARGGEQYF
NA NA TRBJ1-1 TRBV7-9 TGTGCCAGCAGCCCCCCCGGAGGGAACACTGAAGCTTTCTTT CASSPPGGNTEAFF
NA NA TRBJ2-7 TRBV5-8 TGTGCCAGCAGCCCGGTCTACGAGCAGTACTTC CASSPVYEQYF
NA NA TRBJ2-3 TRBV13 TGTGCCAGCAGCAGCCGACAGTCCACAGATACGCAGTATTTT CASSSRQSTDTQYF
NA few TRBJ1-3 TRBV21-1 TGTGCCAGCACCCAGGGAGGGGTGAGGGACCTCTCTGGAAACACCATATATTTT CASTQGGVRDLSGNTIYF
NA NA TRBJ1-4 TRBV6-5 TGTGCCAGCAAAGGGAGGGGGATAGAAGAAAAACTGTTTTTT CASKGRGIEEKLFF
NA NA TRBJ2-7 TRBV12-5 TGTGCTAGTGGTTTCGGCGGGTACGAGCAGTACTTC CASGFGGYEQYF
NA NA TRBJ2-2 TRBV4-2 TGTGCCAGCAGCCAAGGGGTCGGGGAGCTGTTTTTT CASSQGVGELFF
TRBD1 NA TRBJ1-4 TRBV5-4 TGTGCCAGCAGCTTAGGACAGGGAGGTGAAAAACTGTTTTTT CASSLGQGGEKLFF
NA NA TRBJ2-1 TRBV18 TGTGCCAGCTCAGAGAGGGGCAGGTATGATGAGCAGTTCTTC CASSERGRYDEQFF
NA NA TRBJ2-7 TRBV10-3 TGTGCCATCAGTGAGCCGGGGCGGATGGTCTACGAGCAGTACTTC CAISEPGRMVYEQYF
NA once TRBJ2-1 TRBV7-2 TGTGCCAGCAGTGAAGGGGGACCCGGGTCCTACAATGAGCAGTTCTTC CASSEGGPGSYNEQFF
NA NA TRBJ1-5 TRBV5-1 TGCGCCAGCAGCTTGGTCCCCGGGATAAATCAGCCCCAGCATTTT CASSLVPGINQPQHF
NA NA TRBJ2-3 TRBV5-4 TGTGCCAGCAGCTGGGGCGGAGCCGCCACAGATACGCAGTATTTT CASSWGGAATDTQYF
NA NA TRBJ2-4 TRBV19 TGTGCCAGCCGACCCGACATTCTTAAAAACATTCAGTACTTC CASRPDILKNIQYF
NA NA TRBJ2-7 TRBV28 TGTGCCAGCAGTTCCTCCCGGGACCGTAGCTCCTACGAGCAGTACTTC CASSSSRDRSSYEQYF
NA NA TRBJ2-7 TRBV4-2 TGTGCCAGCAGCCAAGAACCTTTGATGGGCTACGAGCAGTACTTC CASSQEPLMGYEQYF
NA NA TRBJ1-1 TRBV18 TGTGCCAGCTCCTCGGGAGAAAACACTGAAGCTTTCTTT CASSSGENTEAFF
TRBD1 NA TRBJ1-5 TRBV18 TGTGCCAGCTCACCCCCGACAGGGGGTTATCAGCCCCAGCATTTT CASSPPTGGYQPQHF
NA NA TRBJ1-3 TRBV7-9 TGTGCCAGCAGCCCGGTGGGGGGAACAGGAAACACCATATATTTT CASSPVGGTGNTIYF
TRBD1 few TRBJ1-2 TRBV5-1 TGCGCCAGCAGTGTCCCGGGACAGGAGGGTCTTTTTAACTATGGCTACACCTTC CASSVPGQEGLFNYGYTF
NA NA TRBJ2-4 TRBV2 TGTGCCAGCGAGGGGGGTTGGGGCAAAAACATTCAGTACTTC CASEGGWGKNIQYF
NA NA TRBJ2-3 TRBV27 TGTGCCAGCCGAACTAGGATCACAGATACGCAGTATTTT CASRTRITDTQYF
TRBD2 NA TRBJ2-1 TRBV27 TGTGCCAGCAGTTCACCTAGCGGGCCTCAGTACAATGAGCAGTTCTTC CASSSPSGPQYNEQFF
NA NA TRBJ2-5 TRBV7-8 TGTGCCAGCAGCTTAGGGAGGGTCCGGGAGACCCAGTACTTC CASSLGRVRETQYF
NA NA TRBJ1-1 TRBV27 TGTGCCAGCAGTTGGCGGACAGATCACAGAAGAAACACTGAAGCTTTCTTT CASSWRTDHRRNTEAFF
NA NA TRBJ2-5 TRBV27 TGTGCCAGCAGTTTATGGGGGGCTGTAGAGACCCAGTACTTC CASSLWGAVETQYF
NA NA TRBJ1-4 TRBV10-2 TGCGCCAGCAGTGAAATTCCCAGGTCTAATGAAAAACTGTTTTTT CASSEIPRSNEKLFF
NA NA TRBJ1-1 TRBV5-4 TGTGCCAGCAGTAGTGGACAGACGGGTTCCACTGAAGCTTTCTTT CASSSGQTGSTEAFF
NA NA TRBJ1-4 TRBV6-5 TGTGCCAGCACCCCAACAGCGCGGGAAAAACTGTTTTTT CASTPTAREKLFF
TRBD2 NA TRBJ2-2 TRBV9 TGTGCCAGCAGCGTAGCTTCGGGAGGGAACACCGGGGAGCTGTTTTTT CASSVASGGNTGELFF
NA NA TRBJ2-7 TRBV7-2 TGTGCCAGCAGCTTAGGACCTAGCTACGAGCAGTACTTC CASSLGPSYEQYF
NA NA TRBJ2-1 TRBV24-1 TGTGCCACCAGTGGATCCACTGGGAGCTCCTACAATGAGCAGTTCTTC CATSGSTGSSYNEQFF
NA NA TRBJ2-3 TRBV5-4 TGTGCCAGCAGCTTGGGAACCCCCGGAATGCATACGCAGTATTTT CASSLGTPGMHTQYF
NA NA TRBJ2-2 TRBV27 TGTGCCAGCAGACTGCTGTCGGGAAGGGAGCTGTTTTTT CASRLLSGRELFF
TRBD2 once TRBJ2-3 TRBV5-1 TGCGCCAGCAGCTTAGGCGAGCGGGGGACCGATACGCAGTATTTT CASSLGERGTDTQYF
NA once TRBJ1-3 TRBV5-1 TGCGCCAGCAGCCCGGACCAAGCTTTCGGAAACACCATATATTTT CASSPDQAFGNTIYF
TRBD1 NA TRBJ1-2 TRBV6-5 TGTGCCAGCAGTTACGGACAGGGGGCTTATGGCTACACCTTC CASSYGQGAYGYTF
TRBD2 once TRBJ2-2 TRBV7-7 TGTGCCAGCAGCTTAGGGACTAGCGGGACCGGGGAGCTGTTTTTT CASSLGTSGTGELFF
TRBD1 few TRBJ2-3 TRBV6-5 TGTGCCAGCAGCGCACAGGGGGCTACTGGGGATACGCAGTATTTT CASSAQGATGDTQYF
TRBD2 once TRBJ2-4 TRBV10-1 TGCGCCAGCAGTGAGTGGCTAGCGGGGGGTAGTTGTAGGTACTTC CASSEWLAGGSCRYF
TRBD1 NA TRBJ2-7 TRBV5-4 TGTGCCAGCAGCTCTAAGAGGACAGGGACCTACGAGCAGTACTTC CASSSKRTGTYEQYF
NA NA TRBJ1-4 TRBV11-3 TGTGCCAGCAGCTTTATGACAGCAACTAATGAAAAACTGTTTTTT CASSFMTATNEKLFF
TRBD1 NA TRBJ1-2 TRBV3-1/TRBV3-2 TGTGCCAGCAGCTTCAAGGACAGGGGGCTGGGTGGCTACACCTTC CASSFKDRGLGGYTF
NA few TRBJ1-1 TRBV28 TGTGCCAGCGGAATCCGGGGCACTGAAGCTTTCTTT CASGIRGTEAFF
NA NA TRBJ2-1 TRBV6-5 TGTGCCAGCAGTTACGGGGTGGGGTCCCCTTACAATGAGCAGTTCTTC CASSYGVGSPYNEQFF
NA NA TRBJ1-1 TRBV6-5 TGTGCCAGCAGTTACGTGGGGGGGAACACTGAAGCTTTCTTT CASSYVGGNTEAFF
NA NA TRBJ1-5 TRBV9 TGTGCCAGCAGCGTAGGGGGGGGGCCCTCCCAGCCCCAGCATTTT CASSVGGGPSQPQHF
NA few TRBJ2-1 TRBV5-1 TGCGCCAGCAGCTCTACCGTCGGCTCCCTTACCTCCTACAATGAGCAGTTCTTC CASSSTVGSLTSYNEQFF
TRBD1 few TRBJ1-6 TRBV7-8 TGTGCCAGCAGCCCCCTTTTCTTTGGGACAGAAACTTTCTATAATTCACCCCTCCACTTT CASSPLFFGTETFYNSPLHF
TRBD1 once TRBJ2-2 TRBV11-2 TGTGCCAGCAGCTTAGTACTGCCAGGGGGCCCACCCGGGGAGCTGTTTTTT CASSLVLPGGPPGELFF
NA NA TRBJ1-3 TRBV27 TGTGCCAGCAGGCCACTCCCGGGACGCGCTGGAAACACCATATATTTT CASRPLPGRAGNTIYF